This TCR beta chain was observed in a study of T cell repertoires in cytomegalovirus infection. About the research overall: Signatures in public TCR beta sequences pointed to both CMV infection and matching HLA type.

Worth noting for this clonotype: Its cognate antigen is unknown.

This CDR3 is 13 amino acids long. The ends were cut back, 5 bases at V and 11 bases at J, with 14 bases in the middle. CDR1 is SGHRS and CDR2 is YFSETQ in the germline V gene. TCRdb analysed the reads with MiXCR anew, one entry per CDR3 protein. The sample has around 900,000 distinct CDR3 sequences; around 32% are singletons. The chain employs TRBV5-1 and TRBJ1-6, with D maybe TRBD1 (5 bases). The material was cultured CD8+ T cells from PBMCs, obtained from culture after CMV antigen stimulation. This sequence originates from a human donor in good health (CMV status not recorded). Some clones in this sample may be carry-over from other donors' samples. This CDR3 is CASRGSAGTPLHF. For the CDR3, the DNA is TGCGCCAGCAGAGGGTCGGCAGGGACACCCCTCCACTTT.